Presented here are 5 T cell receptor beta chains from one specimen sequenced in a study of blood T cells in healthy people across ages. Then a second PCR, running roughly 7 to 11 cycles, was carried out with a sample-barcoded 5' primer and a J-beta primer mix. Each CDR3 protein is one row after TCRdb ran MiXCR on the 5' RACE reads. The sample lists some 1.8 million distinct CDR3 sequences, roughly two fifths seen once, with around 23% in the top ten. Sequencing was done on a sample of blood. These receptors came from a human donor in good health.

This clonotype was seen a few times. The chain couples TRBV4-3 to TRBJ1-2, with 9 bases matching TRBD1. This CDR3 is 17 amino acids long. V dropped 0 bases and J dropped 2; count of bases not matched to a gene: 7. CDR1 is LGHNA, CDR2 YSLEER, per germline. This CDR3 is CASSQDEGTGLNYGYTF. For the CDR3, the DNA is TGCGCCAGCAGCCAAGATGAGGGGACAGGGTTGAACTATGGCTACACCTTC.

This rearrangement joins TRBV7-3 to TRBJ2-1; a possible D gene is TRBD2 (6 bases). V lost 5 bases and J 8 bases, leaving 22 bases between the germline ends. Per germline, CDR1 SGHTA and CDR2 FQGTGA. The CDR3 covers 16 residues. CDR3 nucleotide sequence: TGTGCCAGCAGCCAGGGCGGACTATCCAATTGGGATGAGCAGTTCTTC. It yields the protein CASSQGGLSNWDEQFF.

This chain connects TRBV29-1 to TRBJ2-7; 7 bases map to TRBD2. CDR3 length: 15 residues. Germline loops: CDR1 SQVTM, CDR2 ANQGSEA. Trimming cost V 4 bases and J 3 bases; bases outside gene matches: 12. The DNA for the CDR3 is TGCAGCGTTGGGGGGGGGTCTCGACCCCTCTACGAGCAGTACTTC. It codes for CSVGGGSRPLYEQYF.

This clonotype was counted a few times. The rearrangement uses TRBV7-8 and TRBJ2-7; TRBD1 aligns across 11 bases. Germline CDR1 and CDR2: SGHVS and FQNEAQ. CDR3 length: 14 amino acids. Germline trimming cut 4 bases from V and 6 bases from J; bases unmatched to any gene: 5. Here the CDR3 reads CASSYSGQGVEQYF. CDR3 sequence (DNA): TGTGCCAGCAGCTACTCGGGACAGGGGGTCGAGCAGTACTTC.

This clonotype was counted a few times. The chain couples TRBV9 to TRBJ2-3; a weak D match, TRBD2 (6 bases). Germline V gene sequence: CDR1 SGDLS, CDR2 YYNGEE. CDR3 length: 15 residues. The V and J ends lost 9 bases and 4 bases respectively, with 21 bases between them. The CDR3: CATSLEGLLSDTQYF. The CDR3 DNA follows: TGTGCCACCTCCCTGGAGGGACTTCTTTCAGATACGCAGTATTTT.